What follows are 17 T cell receptor beta chains derived from one specimen sequenced in a study of cytomegalovirus exposure and HLA in healthy donors. The primer mix had 60 Vbeta and 13 Jbeta primers. Measured with immunoSEQ multiplex PCR; TCRdb has only the in-frame clones, and not every one. The sample gives approximately 99,000 clones, around three quarters of which show up once; approximately 3.4% is in the top ten. Sequencing input: PBMCs. These receptors came from a male donor in good health and CMV-seropositive.

The genes are TRBV7-8 and TRBJ1-6, with D perhaps matching TRBD1 (5 bases). CDR1 and CDR2 from the germline V gene are SGHVS and FQNEAQ. The CDR3 length is 14 residues. Deletions cut 4 bases from V and 9 bases from J, with 13 bases between. The CDR3 DNA reads TGTGCCAGCAGCTGGGGGGTTGGGGGTTCACCCCTCCACTTT. It translates to CASSWGVGGSPLHF.

The V and J genes are TRBV2 and TRBJ1-5; 7 bases fit TRBD1. Germline values: CDR1 SNHLY, CDR2 FYNNEI. CDR3 size: 13 residues. V was clipped by 8 bases and J by 9 bases; unmatched bases: 10. The CDR3 loop reads CASGQAEGLPQHF. In nucleotides, the CDR3 is TGTGCCAGCGGACAGGCCGAGGGTCTGCCCCAGCATTTT. Complete variable domain (other parts from reference TRBV2 and TRBJ1-5): EPEVTQTPSHQVTQMGQEVILRCVPISNHLYFYWYRQILGQKVEFLVSFYNNEISEKSEIFDDQFSVERPDGSNFTLKIRSTKLEDSAMYFCASGQAEGLPQHFGDGTRLSIL.

This rearrangement joins TRBV7-2 to TRBJ1-4; 8 bases match TRBD1. Germline CDR1 SGHTA, CDR2 FQGNSA. J was trimmed by 4 bases and V by 4 bases; bases with no gene match: 2. CDR3 length equals 14 residues. CDR3 nucleotide sequence: TGTGCCAGCAGCTACGACAGGGGTAATGAAAAACTGTTTTTT. This translates into CASSYDRGNEKLFF.

The chain uses TRBV18 and TRBJ1-2; D perhaps matches TRBD1 (6 bases). The CDR3 is made up of 15 amino acids. Deletions cut 5 bases from V and 4 bases from J, with 17 bases between. CDR1 is KGHSH and CDR2 is LQKENI in the germline V gene. CDR3 sequence: CASSTGTTTLYGYTF. The CDR3 DNA follows: TGTGCCAGCTCAACCGGGACAACAACTCTCTATGGCTACACCTTC.

V and J are TRBV7-9 and TRBJ1-1; D is perhaps TRBD1 (6 bases). The CDR3 is made up of 14 amino acids. V lost 4 bases and J 1 base, leaving 10 bases between the germline ends. CDR1 is SEHNR, CDR2 FQNEAQ, per germline (reference sequence). The CDR3 loop is CASSSGQRNTEAFF. CDR3 DNA sequence: TGTGCCAGCAGCTCAGGACAGAGGAACACTGAAGCTTTCTTT.

Remarks on this clone: Different DNA sequences within this sample yield the same CDR3. The chain joins TRBV7-2 to TRBJ2-7; 7 nucleotides align to TRBD1. The ends lost 6 bases at V and 4 bases at J; junction bases unmatched: 3. Looked up from germline, CDR1 is SGHTA and CDR2 is FQGNSA. This CDR3 is built from 12 residues. CDR3 protein: CASSRQGYEQYF. CDR3 sequence (DNA): TGTGCCAGCAGTAGACAGGGTTACGAGCAGTACTTC.

The chain recombines TRBV2 with TRBJ1-2; no definite D call. V lost 3 bases, J lost 4 bases, and 15 bases lay in between. This CDR3 is 15 amino acids long. Germline V CDR1 and CDR2: SNHLY, FYNNEI. The CDR3 sequence: CASSDLREWAYGYTF. The CDR3 region has the DNA TGTGCCAGCAGTGATCTTAGGGAGTGGGCCTATGGCTACACCTTC.

The gene calls are TRBV18 and TRBJ2-2, with 10 bases that match TRBD2. The trim removed 4 bases at V and 1 base at J, leaving 0 bases unmatched. Germline CDR1 reads KGHSH; CDR2 reads LQKENI. This CDR3 spans 15 amino acids. CDR3 residues: CASSRLAGNTGELFF. For the CDR3, the DNA is TGTGCCAGCTCACGACTAGCGGGGAACACCGGGGAGCTGTTTTTT.

This clone was detected a few times. In nucleotides, the CDR3 is TGTGCCAGCAGCTTACAAGGGGTAGGGTTCTTC. It codes for CASSLQGVGFF. The chain is built from TRBV7-8 and TRBJ2-1; the D gene is possibly TRBD1 (5 bases). There are 11 residues in the CDR3. Germline CDR1 is SGHVS and CDR2 is FQNEAQ. Trimming left V 2 bases short and J 15 bases short, with 11 bases between.

CDR3 in amino acids: CASSPKPPGTGWEKLFF. For the CDR3, the DNA is TGTGCCAGCAGTCCCAAACCACCCGGGACAGGGTGGGAAAAACTGTTTTTT. The chain links TRBV27 to TRBJ1-4; TRBD1 aligns across 9 bases. CDR3 length: 17 amino acids. Trimming removed 5 bases from V and 8 bases from J; junction bases left unmatched: 15. Per germline, CDR1 MNHEY and CDR2 SMNVEV (reference sequence).

V gene TRBV5-1 combines with J gene TRBJ2-7, with 8 bases matching TRBD1. There are 15 residues in the CDR3. Germline values: CDR1 SGHRS, CDR2 YFSETQ. V lost 7 bases to trimming and J lost 6 bases; unmatched junction nucleotides: 15. CDR3 coding DNA: TGCGCCAGCGTTCCAGGGACAGGTGGCCTGGGCGAGCAGTACTTC. This sequence encodes CASVPGTGGLGEQYF.

This chain uses TRBV29-1 with TRBJ2-3, with 8 positions matching TRBD1. Per germline, CDR1 SQVTM and CDR2 ANQGSEA. Trimming took 6 bases from V and 1 from J; bases not matched to a gene: 3. This CDR3 region has 13 residues. In nucleotides, the CDR3 is TGCAGCGTCACGACAGGGGGCACAGATACGCAGTATTTT. This gives the protein CSVTTGGTDTQYF.

The rearrangement joins TRBV15 to TRBJ1-2, with 8 bases matching TRBD1. The CDR3 length is 15 residues. The germline gives CDR1 LNHNV, CDR2 YYDKDF (reference sequence). J gave up 5 bases and V 0 bases, and 5 bases lay outside the gene matches. The CDR3 region has the DNA TGTGCCACCAGCAGAGATTGGACAGGGAGGTATGGCTACACCTTC. It specifies CATSRDWTGRYGYTF.

V usage is TRBV29-1 and J usage is TRBJ2-3; the D gene is possibly TRBD1 (5 bases). Germline V gives CDR1 SQVTM, CDR2 ANQGSEA. The CDR3 has 13 amino acids. Trimming shortened V by 7 bases and J by 6 bases, and 17 bases separated the two germline ends. This chain's CDR3 is CSGGIGVLDTQYF. The DNA of the CDR3 is TGCAGCGGGGGCATAGGAGTCCTGGATACGCAGTATTTT.

The chain combines TRBV9 with TRBJ2-7; 7 nucleotides align to TRBD1. This CDR3 has 15 residues. Germline V gene sequence: CDR1 SGDLS, CDR2 YYNGEE. The trim removed 0 bases at V and 1 base at J, leaving 4 bases unmatched. CDR3 in DNA: TGTGCCAGCAGCGTAGGGTCAGGGGGATCCTACGAGCAGTACTTC. This encodes CASSVGSGGSYEQYF.

V usage is TRBV10-3 and J usage is TRBJ2-1, with 12 bases identical to TRBD2. Germline CDR1 reads ENHRY; CDR2 reads SYGVKD. CDR3 size: 15 residues. V lost 7 bases and J lost 8; bases outside the gene matches: 9. The CDR3 protein is CAIKGLAGPGDEQFF. The CDR3 DNA follows: TGTGCCATCAAGGGACTAGCGGGTCCGGGGGATGAGCAGTTCTTC.

This chain joins TRBV21-1 and TRBJ2-7; the DNA was not compared with TRBD1, the D call given in the table. TRBV21-1 is deemed a pseudogene. This CDR3 is built from 15 residues. CDR3 sequence (DNA): TGTGCCAGCATTAACAGGGTACGGAGCTTAGACGAGCAGTACTTC. As protein: CASINRVRSLDEQYF.